The entry below gives a single T cell receptor beta chain sequence along with its context. What it recognizes is unknown. This record belongs to a study of cytomegalovirus exposure and HLA in healthy donors. Study background: One earlier analysis, a look at about 179 million T cells, found about 110 million unique TCR beta sequences. Study-wide findings and caveats: Later analysis associated a missense DCLRE1C variant with TCR beta V- and J-gene trimming. A later look showed TCR association rates differing by HLA locus, highest for DRB1 and lowest for HLA-C.

With 60 Vbeta and 13 Jbeta primers, the PCR was carried out. Authors' processing steps: Unique TCR beta chains numbered approximately 80 million in a later analysis, with 10 million to 14 million shared. Clones were sequenced by immunoSEQ multiplex PCR, and TCRdb holds only the in-frame ones, with some missing. V, J and clone size are taken as reported in that table, and D and trimming were inferred from the DNA itself. The table has some 57,000 clones, roughly 90% seen once. This receptor was taken from a man younger than 45 in good health and CMV-seropositive. The sample consisted of PBMCs.

The CDR3 loop is CASSFLYNEQFF. The CDR3, as DNA: TGTGCCAGCAGTTTCCTGTACAATGAGCAGTTCTTC. The rearrangement links TRBV27 to TRBJ2-1; D gene uncertain. With 3 bases removed from V and 4 bases from J, the gap between germline ends came to 4 bases. CDR1 is MNHEY, CDR2 SMNVEV, per germline (reference sequence). This CDR3 has 12 residues.